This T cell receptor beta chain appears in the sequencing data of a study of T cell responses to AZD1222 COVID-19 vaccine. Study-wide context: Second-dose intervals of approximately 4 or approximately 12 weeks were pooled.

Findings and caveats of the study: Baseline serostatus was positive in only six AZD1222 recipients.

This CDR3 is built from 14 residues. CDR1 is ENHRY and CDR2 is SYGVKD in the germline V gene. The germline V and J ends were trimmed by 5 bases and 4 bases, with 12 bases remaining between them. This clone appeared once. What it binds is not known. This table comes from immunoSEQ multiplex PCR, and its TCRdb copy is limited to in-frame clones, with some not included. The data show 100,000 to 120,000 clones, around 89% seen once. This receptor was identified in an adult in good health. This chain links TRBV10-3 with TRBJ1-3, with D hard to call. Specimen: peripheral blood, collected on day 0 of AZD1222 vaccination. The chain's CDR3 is CAISPSPGGNTIYF. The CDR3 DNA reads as TGTGCCATCAGTCCGTCTCCCGGAGGAAACACCATATATTTT.